A selection of T cell receptor beta chains follows, all from one sample in a study of blood T cells in healthy people across ages. TCRdb used MiXCR to reprocess the 5' RACE reads, holding one entry per CDR3 protein. The table shows 2 million or so distinct CDR3 sequences, with less than 50% occurring only once. The sequencing sample was made of blood. The receptors come from a woman between 40 and 50 years old in good health. The conserved cysteine and the conserved F or W are not part of the CDR3 here.

>TRBV29-1
SVTPGHTRSAEAF
>TRBV4-3
ASSQGGGYQEAQY
>TRBV7-2
ASSLVRGMETQY
>TRBV12-3/TRBV12-4
ASSLGGTVTEAF
>TRBV6-6
ASSLGDGGNEQF
>TRBV29-1
SVEVERTGNGYT
>TRBV6-5
ASRRQGTTYNEQF
>TRBV28
ASSSPRTGNQPQH
>TRBV2
ASRETTGTNEQF
>TRBV7-8
ASSLNGDRNSPLH
>TRBV6-5
ASSYSIGAAKGDYGYT
>TRBV7-2
ASSAHRDRVTYEQY
>TRBV28
ASSFGGKGAGGTDTQY
>TRBV7-9
ASSPSTGDEQY
>TRBV20-1
SAIGSNSYNEQF
>TRBV18
ASSPLGAGHSYEQY